A selection of T cell receptor beta chains follows, all from one sample in a study of Graves' ophthalmopathy and Graves' hyperthyroidism. TCRdb used MiXCR to reprocess the multiplex PCR reads, holding one entry per CDR3 protein. The data show under 800,000 distinct CDR3 sequences, with about a fifth seen just once and approximately 7.7% held by the top ten. Material for sequencing was peripheral blood. The receptor set was obtained from a woman younger than 35 with stable Graves' hyperthyroidism. Some clones in this sample may be carry-over from other donors' samples. Each CDR3 is given with its conserved first and last residue. Each record gives: V gene, clone size, D gene, J gene, CDR3 protein, CDR3 DNA. D genes are given only for firm matches. Clone size, where shown, is once, few, many, or a class for clones that have expanded.

v_call: TRBV12-3/TRBV12-4; clone_size: many; d_call: NA; j_call: TRBJ2-5; cdr3_aa: CASSRLLDQETQYF; cdr3_nt: TGTGCCAGCAGTAGGCTCCTGGACCAAGAGACCCAGTACTTC
v_call: TRBV19; clone_size: NA; d_call: NA; j_call: TRBJ1-2; cdr3_aa: CASRLGAMDGYTF; cdr3_nt: TGTGCCAGCAGGTTGGGGGCCATGGATGGCTACACCTTC
v_call: TRBV19; clone_size: NA; d_call: NA; j_call: TRBJ1-5; cdr3_aa: CASSTGGVQPQHF; cdr3_nt: TGTGCCAGTAGTACCGGGGGCGTTCAGCCCCAGCATTTT
v_call: TRBV6-1; clone_size: many; d_call: NA; j_call: TRBJ1-6; cdr3_aa: CASSEATLDNSPLHF; cdr3_nt: TGTGCCAGCAGTGAAGCGACCCTAGATAATTCACCCCTCCACTTT
v_call: TRBV6-1; clone_size: many; d_call: TRBD2; j_call: TRBJ2-5; cdr3_aa: CASRPSGEETQYF; cdr3_nt: TGTGCCAGCCGTCCCAGCGGGGAAGAGACCCAGTACTTC
v_call: TRBV6-1; clone_size: few; d_call: NA; j_call: TRBJ1-2; cdr3_aa: CASSPGSTDYGYTF; cdr3_nt: TGTGCCAGCAGTCCGGGGTCAACCGACTATGGCTACACCTTC
v_call: TRBV20-1; clone_size: NA; d_call: NA; j_call: TRBJ1-2; cdr3_aa: CSARFGGYTF; cdr3_nt: TGCAGTGCTAGATTCGGAGGCTACACCTTC
v_call: TRBV7-9; clone_size: many; d_call: NA; j_call: TRBJ2-7; cdr3_aa: CASSTLEQYF; cdr3_nt: TGTGCCAGCAGCACCTTGGAGCAGTACTTC
v_call: TRBV4-1; clone_size: many; d_call: TRBD1; j_call: TRBJ1-1; cdr3_aa: CASSQAGGTIEAFF; cdr3_nt: TGCGCCAGCAGCCAGGCAGGGGGTACAATTGAAGCTTTCTTT
v_call: TRBV18; clone_size: few; d_call: NA; j_call: TRBJ1-1; cdr3_aa: CASLSLPGKNTEAFF; cdr3_nt: TGTGCCAGCCTCTCCCTTCCTGGCAAGAACACTGAAGCTTTCTTT
v_call: TRBV19; clone_size: NA; d_call: NA; j_call: TRBJ2-5; cdr3_aa: CASSINQETQYF; cdr3_nt: TGTGCCAGTAGTATTAACCAAGAGACCCAGTACTTC
v_call: TRBV20-1; clone_size: many; d_call: NA; j_call: TRBJ1-1; cdr3_aa: CSASWGPGTEAFF; cdr3_nt: TGCAGTGCTAGTTGGGGGCCGGGCACTGAAGCTTTCTTT
v_call: TRBV5-6; clone_size: many; d_call: NA; j_call: TRBJ2-7; cdr3_aa: CASSFVDSTEYEQYF; cdr3_nt: TGTGCCAGCAGCTTCGTCGACTCTACAGAATACGAGCAGTACTTC
v_call: TRBV6-2/TRBV6-3; clone_size: NA; d_call: NA; j_call: TRBJ1-4; cdr3_aa: CASRPGRIATNEKLFF; cdr3_nt: TGTGCCAGCAGACCCGGACGGATCGCAACTAATGAAAAACTGTTTTTT
v_call: TRBV30; clone_size: many; d_call: TRBD1; j_call: TRBJ1-5; cdr3_aa: CAWRPGQFGPQHF; cdr3_nt: TGTGCCTGGAGGCCGGGACAGTTTGGACCCCAGCATTTT
v_call: TRBV6-1; clone_size: many; d_call: NA; j_call: TRBJ2-7; cdr3_aa: CAAQGHNYEQYF; cdr3_nt: TGTGCCGCTCAGGGGCACAACTACGAGCAGTACTTC
v_call: TRBV19; clone_size: NA; d_call: TRBD2; j_call: TRBJ2-2; cdr3_aa: CAAGDTGELFF; cdr3_nt: TGTGCCGCGGGAGACACCGGGGAGCTGTTTTTT
v_call: TRBV20-1; clone_size: NA; d_call: NA; j_call: TRBJ1-5; cdr3_aa: CSARVYVNQPQHF; cdr3_nt: TGCAGTGCTAGGGTCTATGTCAATCAGCCCCAGCATTTT
v_call: TRBV25-1; clone_size: NA; d_call: NA; j_call: TRBJ2-5; cdr3_aa: CASSEWDNLRSETQYF; cdr3_nt: TGTGCCAGCAGTGAATGGGACAACCTACGGAGCGAGACCCAGTACTTC
v_call: TRBV7-9; clone_size: NA; d_call: NA; j_call: TRBJ1-1; cdr3_aa: CASSRGGGRNTEAFF; cdr3_nt: TGTGCCAGCAGCAGGGGTGGGGGACGGAACACTGAAGCTTTCTTT
v_call: TRBV10-3; clone_size: few; d_call: NA; j_call: TRBJ1-5; cdr3_aa: CAIRNRADQPQHF; cdr3_nt: TGTGCCATCAGGAACAGGGCAGATCAGCCCCAGCATTTT
v_call: TRBV28; clone_size: many; d_call: NA; j_call: TRBJ1-5; cdr3_aa: CASSLEHGNQPQHF; cdr3_nt: TGTGCCAGCAGTTTAGAACATGGCAATCAGCCCCAGCATTTT
v_call: TRBV12-3/TRBV12-4; clone_size: many; d_call: NA; j_call: TRBJ2-7; cdr3_aa: CASSLADEQYF; cdr3_nt: TGTGCCAGCAGCTTAGCGGACGAGCAGTACTTC
v_call: TRBV4-3; clone_size: few; d_call: NA; j_call: TRBJ1-6; cdr3_aa: CASSQEFVSSYNSPLHF; cdr3_nt: TGCGCCAGCAGCCAAGAGTTCGTGAGCTCCTATAATTCACCCCTCCACTTT
v_call: TRBV10-3; clone_size: few; d_call: NA; j_call: TRBJ1-2; cdr3_aa: CAISGGPSGGYTF; cdr3_nt: TGTGCCATCAGTGGGGGTCCATCGGGTGGCTACACCTTC
v_call: TRBV12-3/TRBV12-4; clone_size: many; d_call: NA; j_call: TRBJ2-7; cdr3_aa: CASSLGPSYEQYF; cdr3_nt: TGTGCCAGCAGCTTAGGGCCATCCTACGAGCAGTACTTC
v_call: TRBV9; clone_size: NA; d_call: NA; j_call: TRBJ2-5; cdr3_aa: CASSRRDGETQYF; cdr3_nt: TGTGCCAGCAGCCGGCGGGATGGGGAGACCCAGTACTTC
v_call: TRBV12-3/TRBV12-4; clone_size: many; d_call: NA; j_call: TRBJ1-1; cdr3_aa: CASSLHRNTEAFF; cdr3_nt: TGTGCCAGCAGTTTACACCGGAACACTGAAGCTTTCTTT
v_call: TRBV27; clone_size: many; d_call: TRBD2; j_call: TRBJ2-7; cdr3_aa: CASGVAGGRVYEQYF; cdr3_nt: TGTGCCAGCGGGGTAGCGGGAGGCCGGGTATACGAGCAGTACTTC
v_call: TRBV28; clone_size: many; d_call: TRBD2; j_call: TRBJ2-7; cdr3_aa: CASSFSRLAENYEQYF; cdr3_nt: TGTGCCAGCAGTTTTTCGCGACTAGCGGAGAACTACGAGCAGTACTTC
v_call: TRBV18; clone_size: few; d_call: TRBD2; j_call: TRBJ2-7; cdr3_aa: CASSPSTSGDYEQYF; cdr3_nt: TGTGCCAGCTCACCCTCGACTAGCGGGGATTACGAGCAGTACTTC
v_call: TRBV30; clone_size: NA; d_call: TRBD1; j_call: TRBJ1-5; cdr3_aa: CAWSVQGRGSYQPQHF; cdr3_nt: TGTGCCTGGAGTGTACAAGGCAGGGGGTCCTATCAGCCCCAGCATTTT